The entry below gives a single TCR beta chain sequence along with its context. Its antigen is not identified. A much larger clone is a single base away; this may be a read error. The CDR3 length is 14 residues. CDR1 is MNHNY, CDR2 SVGAGI, per germline (reference sequence). These data come from a study of tumor-infiltrating lymphocytes in primary liver carcinoma. Study context: The five patients, who were men and women, ranged in age from 30 to 69 years.

From roughly 470 ng total RNA, TCR beta cDNA was generated with a primer in the constant region. Three nested multiplex PCR rounds, a slightly modified ARM-PCR method, built the TCR beta libraries. TRBV1-TRBV30 forward primers paired with a C-beta reverse primer were used in the first two PCR rounds, which ran about 11 cycles each. TCRdb itself ran the multiplex PCR reads through MiXCR, one entry per CDR3 protein. The repertoire holds about 320,000 distinct CDR3 sequences, 50% to 75% seen once, with approximately 15% in the top ten. It was unsorted whole blood that yielded blood RNA, and germline DNA was also extracted. Findings and limits, study-wide: Comparison of CD4+ and CD8+ repertoires was precluded by bulk unsorted samples. Between tumor regions, pairs overlapped more than tumor-adjacent and tumor-blood pairs did.

Sequencing was done on a sample of peripheral blood. The source of this sequence is a woman aged 30 to 39 with primary liver carcinoma and hepatitis B virus infection. The gene calls are TRBV6-6 and TRBJ1-1; D gene unclear. The CDR3 DNA follows: TGTGGCAGCAGAACGGACGGAACGAACACTGAAGCTTTCTTT. Translated: CGSRTDGTNTEAFF.